Shown below are 30 T cell receptor beta chains from a single sample sequenced in a study of blood T cell repertoires in COVID-19. Sequencing was performed with immunoSEQ multiplex PCR; in TCRdb, only in-frame clones are kept and a portion is missing. This table has approximately 75,000 clones, approximately 86% appearing once. The sequenced sample was peripheral blood. These receptors were obtained from a man between 50 and 59 years old with acute or convalescent COVID-19.

The chain combines TRBV9 with TRBJ1-6; no clear D. The CDR3 has 16 amino acids. Germline CDR1 and CDR2: SGDLS and YYNGEE. Trimming removed 4 bases from V and 0 bases from J, with 11 bases in between. The CDR3 coding sequence is TGTGCCAGCAGCTCCGACAAGAGCTCCTATAATTCACCCCTCCACTTT. It specifies CASSSDKSSYNSPLHF.

This clone showed up just once. This chain connects TRBV6-5 to TRBJ2-1; D may be TRBD2 (5 bases). The CDR3 totals 15 residues. Trimming took 0 bases from V and 6 from J, leaving 12 bases between them. Germline V gene data show CDR1 as MNHEY and CDR2 as SVGAGI. This chain's CDR3 is CASSYSFSGSNEQFF. CDR3 coding DNA: TGTGCCAGCAGTTACTCGTTCTCGGGGTCCAATGAGCAGTTCTTC.

This clone was seen only once. Relative to the germline gene, one junction end is altered; a read error may explain this. The chain has TRBV2 and TRBJ1-3; 7 bases map to TRBD1. CDR1 and CDR2 (germline): SNHLY, FYNNEI. This CDR3 comprises 16 residues. The CDR3 region is CASSSGQSTSGITIYF. CDR3 coding DNA: TGTGCCAGCAGCTCGGGACAGTCTACCTCTGGAATCACCATATATTTT.

The rearrangement joins TRBV24-1 to TRBJ2-3, with unresolved D. V was trimmed by 3 bases and J by 1 base, leaving 16 bases between them. The CDR3 length is 17 residues. Germline values: CDR1 KGHDR, CDR2 SFDVKD. DNA of the CDR3: TGTGCCACCAGTGATCGAATAAAGTCCCAGGGCACAGATACGCAGTATTTT. Its protein product is CATSDRIKSQGTDTQYF.

This chain links TRBV10-1 with TRBJ2-3; the D gene is possibly TRBD1 (6 bases). Germline V gene lookup returns CDR1 WNHNN and CDR2 SYGVQD (reference sequence). The V end was cut by 2 bases, the J end by 3 bases, with 12 bases between. CDR3 length equals 15 residues. CDR3: CASSEGQGLTDTQYF. The CDR3 DNA reads as TGCGCCAGCAGTGAGGGTCAGGGGTTAACAGATACGCAGTATTTT.

This clone was found a few times. This sequence joins TRBV5-5 and TRBJ1-2; maybe TRBD1 (6 bases). V was clipped by 0 bases and J by 4 bases, with 7 bases between them. Per the germline V gene, CDR1 is SGHKS and CDR2 is YYEKEE (reference sequence). The CDR3 contains 13 residues. CDR3 protein: CASSLGTVYGYTF. For the CDR3, the DNA is TGTGCCAGCAGCTTGGGGACAGTCTATGGCTACACCTTC.

This chain uses TRBV3-1 (or the pseudogene TRBV3-2) with TRBJ1-1, with D possibly TRBD1 on 6 matching bases. Trimming pared 1 base from V and 6 bases from J, leaving 12 bases between. CDR3 length equals 14 residues. Germline CDR1 LGHDT, CDR2 YNNKEL (reference sequence). The CDR3 DNA reads as TGTGCCAGCAGCCAAGGTAGGGGGTTCTCTGAAGCTTTCTTT. It encodes CASSQGRGFSEAFF.

The chain links TRBV11-2 to TRBJ2-3; 7 bases fit TRBD1. Trimming took 3 bases from V and 4 from J; bases not matched to a gene: 1. The CDR3 is 13 amino acids. The V gene's germline CDR1 is SGHAT and CDR2 FQNNGV. The chain's CDR3 is CASSFQGADTQYF. CDR3 bases: TGTGCCAGCAGCTTTCAGGGGGCAGATACGCAGTATTTT.

The genes are TRBV5-1 and TRBJ2-3; TRBD2 is a possible D gene (5 bases). V lost 4 bases and J lost 2, with 11 bases in between. The germline CDR1 and CDR2 sequences are SGHRS and YFSETQ. The CDR3 spans 14 residues. The CDR3 loop reads CASSGLRPTDTQYF. DNA of the CDR3: TGCGCCAGCAGCGGACTGAGACCCACAGATACGCAGTATTTT.

This clone has just one count. The rearrangement joins TRBV4-2 to TRBJ2-3, with 11 bases lining up with TRBD1. The J segment lost 3 bases and the V segment lost 4 bases, leaving 6 bases of the junction unmatched. Germline CDR1 reads LGHNA; CDR2 reads YNFKEQ. The CDR3 covers 16 residues. This CDR3 reads CASSPRTGGATDTQYF. The DNA of the CDR3 is TGTGCCAGCAGCCCCCGGACAGGGGGCGCGACAGATACGCAGTATTTT.

The CDR3 region is CASSEIGGAGSEQFF. In DNA, the CDR3 is TGTGCCAGCAGTGAAATCGGGGGGGCGGGGAGTGAGCAGTTCTTC. The rearrangement joins TRBV6-1 to TRBJ2-1; 8 bases are a match to TRBD2. Trimming took 2 bases from V and 9 from J; bases not matched to a gene: 9. The CDR3 totals 15 residues. Per the germline V gene, CDR1 is MNHNS and CDR2 is SASEGT.

The J gene is TRBJ1-2, the V gene TRBV6-6; weak D call: TRBD1 (5 bases). Germline loops: CDR1 MNHNY, CDR2 SVGAGI (reference sequence). Trimming shortened V by 2 bases and J by 12 bases, and 19 bases separated the two germline ends. This CDR3 contains 14 residues. The CDR3 region is CASSYPTVSMANTF. The CDR3 bases are TGTGCCAGCAGTTACCCGACAGTATCTATGGCTAACACCTTC.

V is TRBV13 and J is TRBJ1-2; 8 bases are shared with TRBD1. This CDR3 spans 13 amino acids. Looked up from germline, CDR1 is PRHDT and CDR2 is FYEKMQ (reference sequence). Germline trimming cut 4 bases from V and 5 bases from J; bases unmatched to any gene: 3. The CDR3 loop is CASSSDRAYGYTF. The CDR3 coding sequence is TGTGCCAGCAGCTCGGACAGGGCGTATGGCTACACCTTC.

The rearrangement joins TRBV5-4 to TRBJ2-2, with 7 bases lining up with TRBD2. With V trimmed by 4 bases and J by 2 bases, 5 bases remained unmatched. Germline-derived CDR1 and CDR2 are SGHNT and YYREEE (reference sequence). The CDR3 length is 15 residues. The CDR3 reads CASSPGGGNTGELFF. CDR3 DNA sequence: TGTGCCAGCAGCCCGGGCGGGGGAAACACCGGGGAGCTGTTTTTT.

In this sample, this clone turned up a few times. The chain is built from TRBV5-6 and TRBJ1-5; 9 bases fit TRBD1. Germline V CDR1 and CDR2: SGHDT, YYEEEE. The CDR3 covers 15 residues. The V gene end was trimmed by 0 bases and the J gene end by 8 bases; junction bases not matched to a gene: 6. This CDR3 reads CASSLGTGDGKPQHF. CDR3 nucleotide sequence: TGTGCCAGCAGCTTGGGGACAGGGGATGGGAAGCCCCAGCATTTT.

The rearrangement joins TRBV7-9 to TRBJ2-3; D is uncertain. Between the trimmed V and J ends, which lost 3 bases and 5 bases, there was a span of 6 bases. This CDR3 is 12 amino acids long. Germline values: CDR1 SEHNR, CDR2 FQNEAQ (reference sequence). The CDR3 spells CASSLTGDTQYF. The CDR3 nucleotides are TGTGCCAGCAGCTTGACTGGAGATACGCAGTATTTT.

Only one count was recorded for this clone. The gene calls are TRBV10-2 and TRBJ2-3, with 10 bases aligning to TRBD2. Germline V gene lookup returns CDR1 WSHSY and CDR2 SAAADI. Unmatched junction bases numbered 6, after V lost 8 bases and J lost 4 bases. The CDR3 runs 14 residues. CDR3 sequence reads: CASSPAGGPDTQYF. CDR3 sequence (DNA): TGCGCCAGCTCTCCAGCGGGGGGGCCAGATACGCAGTATTTT.

The chain combines TRBV15 with TRBJ2-7; the match to TRBD1 covers 10 bases. CDR1 LNHNV and CDR2 YYDKDF come from the germline V gene (reference sequence). This CDR3 region has 14 residues. The ends lost 4 bases at V and 3 bases at J; junction bases unmatched: 3. The CDR3 sequence is CATSTGTGDYEQYF. The CDR3 DNA follows: TGTGCCACCAGCACCGGGACAGGGGACTACGAGCAGTACTTC.

In its sample, this clone was seen once. Here the CDR3 DNA reads TGTGCCAGCAGCCCCCCGACAGGGGGGTTAACTGAAGCTTTCTTT. This translates into CASSPPTGGLTEAFF. The chain couples TRBV7-6 to TRBJ1-1, with 9 bases that match TRBD1. Germline trimming cut 5 bases from V and 5 bases from J; bases unmatched to any gene: 9. Germline values: CDR1 SGHVS, CDR2 FNYEAQ. The CDR3 has 15 residues.

The rearrangement links TRBV28 to TRBJ2-7; 10 nucleotides align to TRBD1. The J segment lost 2 bases and the V segment lost 5 bases, leaving 3 bases of the junction unmatched. Germline V gene lookup returns CDR1 MDHEN and CDR2 SYDVKM. This CDR3 has 14 residues. The DNA of the CDR3 is TGTGCCAGCAGTAGCGGACAGGGGGCCTACGAGCAGTACTTC. Amino acid sequence: CASSSGQGAYEQYF.

This clone was seen just once. This chain links TRBV6-5 with TRBJ1-2, with D uncertain. V shed 7 bases and J shed 3 bases, with 12 bases lying between them. The CDR3 loop spans 13 amino acids. Per the germline V gene, CDR1 is MNHEY and CDR2 is SVGAGI. This CDR3 reads CASIARGHYGYTF. In DNA form, the CDR3 reads TGTGCCAGCATCGCACGCGGGCACTATGGCTACACCTTC.

V usage is TRBV3-1 (or the pseudogene TRBV3-2) and J usage is TRBJ2-1, with 13 positions matching TRBD2. The CDR3 has 17 amino acids. V lost 1 base, J lost 8 bases, and 8 bases stayed unmatched. Germline CDR1 LGHDT, CDR2 YNNKEL (reference sequence). CDR3 protein: CASSQGGLAGRRDEQFF. CDR3 nucleotide sequence: TGTGCCAGCAGCCAAGGGGGACTAGCGGGGCGCCGCGATGAGCAGTTCTTC.

Concerning this clone itself: Germline is not matched at one junction end, which may reflect a read error. The gene calls are TRBV7-7 and TRBJ2-1; a weak D match, TRBD1 (6 bases). CDR1 and CDR2 from the germline V gene are SSHAT and FNYEAQ (reference sequence). The CDR3 loop spans 17 amino acids. The CDR3, as DNA: TGTGCTAGCAGCTTAGATCCCGGGACAAGTACCTACAATGAGCAGTTCTTC. Protein product: CASSLDPGTSTYNEQFF.

The chain couples TRBV5-1 to TRBJ2-1; 12 bases match TRBD1. V lost 3 bases, J lost 5 bases, and 6 bases stayed unmatched. Germline V gene sequence: CDR1 SGHRS, CDR2 YFSETQ. This CDR3 region has 16 residues. CDR3 coding DNA: TGCGCCAGCAGCTGGACGGGACAGGGGGCCAACAATGAGCAGTTCTTC. Residues: CASSWTGQGANNEQFF.

The V call is TRBV20-1, the J call TRBJ1-5, with 8 bases identical to TRBD1. Losses at the gene ends were 3 bases for V and 0 bases for J; bases not matched to a gene: 10. The CDR3 has 17 residues. The germline gives CDR1 DFQATT, CDR2 SNEGSKA (reference sequence). The DNA for the CDR3 is TGCAGTGCTAGTCAGGGGACAGGAGGTGTTAGCAATCAGCCCCAGCATTTT. Protein sequence: CSASQGTGGVSNQPQHF.

This clone was observed once. Here the CDR3 reads CASSLVQGSPMRNEQFF. CDR3 bases: TGTGCCAGCAGCTTAGTACAGGGGTCTCCTATGAGGAATGAGCAGTTCTTC. The chain combines TRBV11-3 with TRBJ2-1, with 7 bases that match TRBD1. The CDR3 is made up of 17 amino acids. The germline CDR1 and CDR2 sequences are SGHNT and YENEEA. V dropped 1 base and J dropped 7; count of bases not matched to a gene: 13.

The chain employs TRBV18 and TRBJ2-5; weak D call: TRBD1 (5 bases). V was clipped by 0 bases and J by 4 bases, with 9 bases between them. The CDR3 extends over 14 amino acids. Germline V CDR1 and CDR2: KGHSH, LQKENI. The CDR3 nucleotides are TGTGCCAGCTCACCACCGACAGTGGTAGAGACCCAGTACTTC. It specifies CASSPPTVVETQYF.

CDR3 DNA: TGTGCCAGCAGTTATGGACAGGCGGGTCAGCCCCAGCATTTT. It yields the protein CASSYGQAGQPQHF. V usage is TRBV27 and J usage is TRBJ1-5; 7 bases line up with TRBD1. The CDR3 consists of 14 residues. Germline V gene data show CDR1 as MNHEY and CDR2 as SMNVEV (reference sequence). Trimming at V came to 4 bases and at J to 6 bases, leaving 6 bases not matched to a gene.

The chain has TRBV6-2 or TRBV6-3 and TRBJ2-3, with 8 bases fitting TRBD1. The germline V gene has CDR1 MNHEY and CDR2 SVGEGT. CDR3 length equals 11 residues. J gave up 9 bases and V 6 bases, and 2 bases lay outside the gene matches. CDR3 DNA sequence: TGTGCCAGCAGCCCAGGGGGCACGCAGTATTTT. Translating it yields CASSPGGTQYF.

The rearrangement links TRBV2 to TRBJ2-7; 12 bases are a match to TRBD2. The CDR3 has 15 amino acids. Germline loops: CDR1 SNHLY, CDR2 FYNNEI. J gave up 7 bases and V 6 bases, and 10 bases lay outside the gene matches. CDR3 region: CASRAPTSGGHEQYF. The CDR3 DNA follows: TGTGCCAGCAGGGCGCCGACTAGCGGGGGACATGAGCAGTACTTC.